A single sample is the source of the 9 T cell receptor beta chains below, sequenced in a study of Graves' ophthalmopathy and Graves' hyperthyroidism. Researchers took RNA transcripts and amplified TCR beta CDR3 regions from them. RT-PCR was first run with HTBI primers, then multiplex PCR in a second round. TCRdb passed the multiplex PCR reads through MiXCR, listing each CDR3 protein once. The sample carries 450,000 to 600,000 distinct CDR3 sequences, roughly 40% recorded once. The sample taken for sequencing was peripheral blood or thyroid tissue (not recorded which). These TCRs come from an adult man with Graves' hyperthyroidism.

Ten or more counts support this clonotype. The V call is TRBV7-8, the J call TRBJ1-1; no definite D call. CDR3 length equals 16 residues. Trimming removed 1 base from V and 1 base from J, with 13 bases in between. Germline V gives CDR1 SGHVS, CDR2 FQNEAQ. The DNA of the CDR3 is TGTGCCAGCAGCTTAGAAATGTCCACAGCGAACACTGAAGCTTTCTTT. Translating gives CASSLEMSTANTEAFF.

A word on this clonotype: This may be a read error, as it is one base from a much larger clone. Because it lacks the conserved phenylalanine or tryptophan at the end, this CDR3 is likely a read error. V gene TRBV5-4 combines with J gene TRBJ1-2, with D perhaps matching TRBD1 (6 bases). Germline CDR1 SGHNT, CDR2 YYREEE (reference sequence). Trimming removed 4 bases at V and 4 bases at J, with 14 bases between. The CDR3 consists of 14 residues. The CDR3 sequence: CASSPPTGPYGYTL. In DNA form, the CDR3 reads TGTGCCAGCAGCCCGCCCACAGGGCCCTATGGCTACACCCTC.

In its sample, this clonotype was seen many times. The chain couples TRBV2 to TRBJ1-5; D is undetermined. The CDR3 is made up of 13 amino acids. In germline, CDR1 is SNHLY, CDR2 FYNNEI. With 2 bases removed from V and 1 base from J, the gap between germline ends came to 3 bases. The CDR3 coding sequence is TGTGCCAGCAGTGAATTCAGCAATCAGCCCCAGCATTTT. The encoded protein is CASSEFSNQPQHF.

This clonotype was recorded at least ten times. CDR3 sequence: CASSQSSGMVVYEQYF. The CDR3 coding sequence is TGCGCCAGCAGCCAATCCAGCGGGATGGTTGTCTACGAGCAGTACTTC. This rearrangement joins TRBV4-1 to TRBJ2-7; TRBD2 matches at 7 bases. The CDR3 is made up of 16 amino acids. Germline V CDR1 and CDR2: MGHRA, YSYEKL. J lost 3 bases, V lost 2 bases, and 10 bases had no gene match.

This clonotype came up many times. V gene TRBV2 combines with J gene TRBJ2-7, with a weak D call TRBD1 (6 bases). The CDR3 runs to 13 residues. From germline, CDR1 is SNHLY and CDR2 FYNNEI. V was cut by 0 bases and J by 4 bases, with 7 bases left in between. The CDR3 loop reads CASSEARGYEQYF. The CDR3 region has the DNA TGTGCCAGCAGTGAAGCAAGGGGGTACGAGCAGTACTTC.

This clonotype was counted ten times or more. The chain recombines TRBV14 with TRBJ1-1; D is uncertain. CDR1 SGHDN and CDR2 FVKESK come from the germline V gene. The V and J ends lost 2 bases and 4 bases respectively, with 5 bases between them. The CDR3 covers 12 residues. The CDR3 DNA reads TGTGCCAGCAGCCAATGGGGCACTGAAGCTTTCTTT. Amino acids: CASSQWGTEAFF.

As to this clonotype: A much larger clonotype is one base distant, so this may be a read error. This sequence joins TRBV24-1 and TRBJ1-1; a possible D gene is TRBD1 (5 bases). The CDR3 length is 14 residues. The germline gives CDR1 KGHDR, CDR2 SFDVKD. Trimming took off 11 bases at V and 4 bases at J, with 19 bases between the two ends. The CDR3 reads CASSRGRVVTEAFF. CDR3 bases: TGTGCCAGCAGCCGGGGCAGGGTCGTCACTGAAGCTTTCTTT.

In this sample, this clonotype turned up many times. V is TRBV20-1 and J is TRBJ1-1; no definite D call. The germline V gene has CDR1 DFQATT and CDR2 SNEGSKA (reference sequence). This CDR3 is built from 14 residues. The V end lost 4 bases, the J end lost 1 base, and 13 bases lay between the germline ends. CDR3 amino acids: CSANPSTRNTEAFF. The CDR3 DNA is TGCAGTGCTAACCCCTCGACACGGAACACTGAAGCTTTCTTT.

In this sample, this clonotype turned up a few times. The chain employs TRBV7-9 and TRBJ2-3, with D uncertain. The V gene lost 6 bases and the J gene lost 9 bases, with 13 bases spanning the gap. CDR1 and CDR2 from the germline V gene are SEHNR and FQNEAQ (reference sequence). This CDR3 contains 12 residues. DNA for the CDR3: TGTGCCAGCAGTTCCTCAGTGGGAACGCAGTATTTT. Residues: CASSSSVGTQYF.